The 5 T cell receptor beta chains below come from one sample, sequenced in a study of regulatory T cells in long-lasting Graves disease. Time point reported: newly diagnosed GD, antithyroid drugs for less than 3 months. From RNA extracted from PBMCs, the TCR library was made. CDR3-region Arm-PCR and iRepertoire HTBI primers produced the TCR beta libraries. One entry per CDR3 protein, called by TCRdb with MiXCR from the multiplex PCR reads. The table has 680,000 or so distinct CDR3 sequences, around 15% seen once. This same sample was also taken into another study, of T cells in Graves' hyperthyroidism and ophthalmopathy.

The sample here was peripheral blood mononuclear cells (PBMCs), taken at new diagnosis, from a patient treated with antithyroid drugs. These receptors all stem from a woman in her 30s with Graves disease.

This clonotype occurred a few times. V and J are TRBV27 and TRBJ2-1, with D perhaps assigned TRBD1 or TRBD2 (6 bases each). CDR1 is MNHEY, CDR2 SMNVEV, per germline (reference sequence). Trimming removed 5 bases at V and 4 bases at J, with 21 bases between. This CDR3 contains 17 residues. CDR3 in amino acids: CASSPGARGRGYNEQFF. In nucleotides, the CDR3 is TGTGCCAGCAGTCCCGGGGCGCGGGGCAGGGGATACAATGAGCAGTTCTTC.

In this sample, this clonotype turned up many times. V is TRBV12-3 or TRBV12-4 and J is TRBJ2-3, with D possibly TRBD2 on 5 matching bases. The CDR3 runs 15 residues. Trimming took off 7 bases at V and 4 bases at J, with 18 bases between the two ends. CDR3 nucleotides: TGTGCCAGCAAAACTTCGGGGTCTCGGCCAGATACGCAGTATTTT. Amino acid sequence: CASKTSGSRPDTQYF.

Concerning this clonotype: This may be a read error: a much more frequent sequence differs by one nucleotide. The V gene is TRBV12-3 or TRBV12-4, the J gene TRBJ2-7; 9 positions agree with TRBD2. The CDR3 runs 15 residues. The trim removed 6 bases at V and 0 bases at J, leaving 6 bases unmatched. The CDR3 DNA reads TGTGCCAGCAGGGGGACTAGCAGGATCTCCTACGAGCAGTACTTC. It encodes CASRGTSRISYEQYF.

This clonotype came up many times. This sequence joins TRBV11-2 and TRBJ2-5; no definite D call. The CDR3 runs to 16 residues. Germline V lookup: CDR1 SGHAT, CDR2 FQNNGV. Trimming cost V 5 bases and J 5 bases, with 21 bases left between them. The CDR3 DNA follows: TGTGCCAGCAGCCAAGGCTGGGCTTCCTCTACGGAGACCCAGTACTTC. This codes for CASSQGWASSTETQYF.

The sample holds many counts of this clonotype. V and J are TRBV11-1 and TRBJ2-5; D is possibly TRBD1 or TRBD2 (5 bases each). V was cut by 3 bases and J by 0 bases, with 11 bases left in between. CDR1 and CDR2 (germline): SGHAT, FQDESV (reference sequence). CDR3 length: 15 residues. The CDR3 bases are TGTGCCAGCAGCTTGGCCGGGACCTACCAAGAGACCCAGTACTTC. Protein product: CASSLAGTYQETQYF.